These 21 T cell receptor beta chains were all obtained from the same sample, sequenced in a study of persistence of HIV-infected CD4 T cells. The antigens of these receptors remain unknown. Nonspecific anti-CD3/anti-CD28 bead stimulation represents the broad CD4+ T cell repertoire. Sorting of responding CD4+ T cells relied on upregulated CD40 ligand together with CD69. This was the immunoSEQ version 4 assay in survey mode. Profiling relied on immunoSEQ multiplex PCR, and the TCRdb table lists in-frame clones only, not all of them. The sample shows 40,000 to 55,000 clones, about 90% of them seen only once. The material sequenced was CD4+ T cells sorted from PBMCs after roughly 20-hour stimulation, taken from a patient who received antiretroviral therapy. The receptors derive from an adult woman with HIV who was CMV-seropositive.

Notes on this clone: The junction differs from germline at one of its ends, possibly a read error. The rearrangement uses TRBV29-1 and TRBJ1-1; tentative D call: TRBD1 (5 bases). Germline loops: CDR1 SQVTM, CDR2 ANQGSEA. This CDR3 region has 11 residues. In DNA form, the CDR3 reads TGCAGCGTTGCATTAGCCCTCAGGGAGGGATTT. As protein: CSVALALREGF.

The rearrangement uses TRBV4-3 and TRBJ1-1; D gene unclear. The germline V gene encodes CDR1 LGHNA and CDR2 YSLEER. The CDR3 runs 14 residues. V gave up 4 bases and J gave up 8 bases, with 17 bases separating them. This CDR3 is CASSPGLPSGEAFF. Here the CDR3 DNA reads TGCGCCAGCAGCCCCGGACTCCCCTCAGGCGAAGCTTTCTTT.

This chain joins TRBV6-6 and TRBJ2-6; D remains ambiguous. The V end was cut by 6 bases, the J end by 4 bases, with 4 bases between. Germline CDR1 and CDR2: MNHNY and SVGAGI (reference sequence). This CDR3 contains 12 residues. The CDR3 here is CASSPGANVLTF. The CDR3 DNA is TGTGCCAGCAGCCCCGGGGCCAACGTCCTGACTTTC.

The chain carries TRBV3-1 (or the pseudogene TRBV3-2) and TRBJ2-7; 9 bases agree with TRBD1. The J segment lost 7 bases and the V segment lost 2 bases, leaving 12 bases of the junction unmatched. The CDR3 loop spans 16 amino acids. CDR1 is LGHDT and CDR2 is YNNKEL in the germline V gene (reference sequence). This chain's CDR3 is CASSQNYAGQGSEQYF. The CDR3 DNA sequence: TGTGCCAGCAGCCAAAATTACGCGGGACAGGGCTCGGAGCAGTACTTC.

Here the CDR3 DNA reads TGTGCCAGCAGCGAGAATGGATATGGCTACACCTTC. This sequence encodes CASSENGYGYTF. This sequence joins TRBV7-3 and TRBJ1-2, with no clear D. V was pared by 5 bases and J by 5 bases, with 9 bases between. CDR1 and CDR2 from the germline V gene are SGHTA and FQGTGA. The CDR3 loop spans 12 amino acids.

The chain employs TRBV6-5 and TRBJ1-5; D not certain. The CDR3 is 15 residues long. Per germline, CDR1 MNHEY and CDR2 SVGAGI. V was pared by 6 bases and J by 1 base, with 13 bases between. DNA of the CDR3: TGTGCCAGCAGGACCAGGACCTTGAGCAATCAGCCCCAGCATTTT. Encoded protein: CASRTRTLSNQPQHF.

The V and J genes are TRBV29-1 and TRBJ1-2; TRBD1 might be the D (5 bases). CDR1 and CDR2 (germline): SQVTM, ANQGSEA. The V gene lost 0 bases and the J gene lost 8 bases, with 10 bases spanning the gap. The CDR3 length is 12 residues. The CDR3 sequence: CSVEDLRAGYTF. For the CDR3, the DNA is TGCAGCGTTGAAGATCTCAGGGCCGGCTACACCTTC.

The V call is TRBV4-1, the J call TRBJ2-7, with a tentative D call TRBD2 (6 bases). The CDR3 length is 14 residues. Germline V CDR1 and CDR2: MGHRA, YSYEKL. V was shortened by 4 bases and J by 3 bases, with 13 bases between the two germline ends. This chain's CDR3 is CASSRLTSHYEQYF. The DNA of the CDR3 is TGCGCCAGCAGCCGCTTGACTAGTCACTACGAGCAGTACTTC.

Here the CDR3 reads CASSSPRGDGTGELFF. The DNA for the CDR3 is TGTGCCAGCAGCTCCCCGAGAGGGGACGGCACCGGGGAGCTGTTTTTT. The V gene is TRBV7-3, the J gene TRBJ2-2; TRBD1 or TRBD2 may be the D gene (5 bases each). The germline gives CDR1 SGHTA, CDR2 FQGTGA. The CDR3 extends over 16 amino acids. Trimming took off 4 bases at V and 4 bases at J, with 16 bases between the two ends.

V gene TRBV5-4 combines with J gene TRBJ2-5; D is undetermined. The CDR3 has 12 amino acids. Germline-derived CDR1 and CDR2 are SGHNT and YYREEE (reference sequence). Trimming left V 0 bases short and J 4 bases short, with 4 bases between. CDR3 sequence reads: CASSLDSETQYF. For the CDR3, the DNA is TGTGCCAGCAGCTTGGATTCAGAGACCCAGTACTTC.

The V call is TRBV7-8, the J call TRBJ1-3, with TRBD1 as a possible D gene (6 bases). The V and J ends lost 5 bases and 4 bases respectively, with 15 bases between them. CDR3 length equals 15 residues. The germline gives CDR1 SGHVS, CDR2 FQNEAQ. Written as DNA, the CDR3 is TGTGCCAGCAGCCTTTCCCGGACAGCCGGAAACACCATATATTTT. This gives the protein CASSLSRTAGNTIYF.

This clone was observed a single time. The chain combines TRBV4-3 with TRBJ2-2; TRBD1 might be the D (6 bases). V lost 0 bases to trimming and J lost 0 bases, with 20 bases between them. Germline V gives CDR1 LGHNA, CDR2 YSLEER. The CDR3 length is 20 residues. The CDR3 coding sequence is TGCGCCAGCAGCCAAGAATGGGTAGGTAATCAGGGGTCGAACACCGGGGAGCTGTTTTTT. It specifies CASSQEWVGNQGSNTGELFF.

In DNA, the CDR3 is TGTGCCAGCAGTTTACAGTCAGCCGGTGAGCAGTTCTTC. Its protein product is CASSLQSAGEQFF. The chain joins TRBV12-3 or TRBV12-4 to TRBJ2-1; D gene uncertain. V was trimmed by 2 bases and J by 9 bases, leaving 11 bases between them. The CDR3 has 13 residues.

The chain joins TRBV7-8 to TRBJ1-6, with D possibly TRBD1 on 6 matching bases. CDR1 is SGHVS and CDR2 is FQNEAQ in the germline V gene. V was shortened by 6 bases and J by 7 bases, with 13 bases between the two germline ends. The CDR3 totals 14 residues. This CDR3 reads CASSTTGNNSPLHF. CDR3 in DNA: TGTGCCAGCAGTACCACAGGGAACAATTCACCCCTCCACTTT.

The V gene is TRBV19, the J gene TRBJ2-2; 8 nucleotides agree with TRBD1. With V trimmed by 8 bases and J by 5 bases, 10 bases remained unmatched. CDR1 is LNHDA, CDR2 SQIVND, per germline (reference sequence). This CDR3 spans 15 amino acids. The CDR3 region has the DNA TGTGCCAGTGGTAGTGGACAGGGAGGAACCGGGGAGCTGTTTTTT. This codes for CASGSGQGGTGELFF.

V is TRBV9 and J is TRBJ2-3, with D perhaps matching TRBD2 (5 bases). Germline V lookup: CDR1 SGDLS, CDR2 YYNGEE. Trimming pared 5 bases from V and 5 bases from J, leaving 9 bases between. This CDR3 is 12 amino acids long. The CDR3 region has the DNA TGTGCCAGCAGTGCCCGGGGAGATACGCAGTATTTT. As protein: CASSARGDTQYF.

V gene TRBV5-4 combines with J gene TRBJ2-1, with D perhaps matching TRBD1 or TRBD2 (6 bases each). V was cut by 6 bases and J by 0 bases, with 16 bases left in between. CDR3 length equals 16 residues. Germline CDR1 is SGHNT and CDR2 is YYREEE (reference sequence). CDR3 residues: CASTGGGGNSYNEQFF. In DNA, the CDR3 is TGTGCCAGCACCGGGGGCGGAGGTAACTCCTACAATGAGCAGTTCTTC.

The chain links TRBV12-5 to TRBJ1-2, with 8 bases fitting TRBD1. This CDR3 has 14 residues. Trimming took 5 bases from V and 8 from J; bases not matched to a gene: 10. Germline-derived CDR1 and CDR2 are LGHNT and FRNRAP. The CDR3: CASGTDRVPLGYTF. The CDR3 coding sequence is TGTGCTAGTGGTACGGACAGGGTTCCTCTCGGCTACACCTTC.

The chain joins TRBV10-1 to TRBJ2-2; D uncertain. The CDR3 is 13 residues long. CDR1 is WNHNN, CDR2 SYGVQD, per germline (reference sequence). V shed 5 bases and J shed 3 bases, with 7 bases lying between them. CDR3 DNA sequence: TGCGCCAGCAGTTATGAGTACACCGGGGAGCTGTTTTTT. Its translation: CASSYEYTGELFF.

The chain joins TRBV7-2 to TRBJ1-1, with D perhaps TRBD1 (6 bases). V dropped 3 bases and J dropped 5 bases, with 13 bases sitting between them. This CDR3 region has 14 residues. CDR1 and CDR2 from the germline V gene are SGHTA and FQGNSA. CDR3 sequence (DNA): TGTGCCAGCAGCTTCGGGCCACAGGGAACTGAAGCTTTCTTT. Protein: CASSFGPQGTEAFF.

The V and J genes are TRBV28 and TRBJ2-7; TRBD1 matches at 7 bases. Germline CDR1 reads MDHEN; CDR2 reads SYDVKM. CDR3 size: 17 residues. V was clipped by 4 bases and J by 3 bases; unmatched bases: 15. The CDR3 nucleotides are TGTGCCAGCAGTTACTTGGTCAGGGGGAACTCATTCTACGAGCAGTACTTC. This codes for CASSYLVRGNSFYEQYF. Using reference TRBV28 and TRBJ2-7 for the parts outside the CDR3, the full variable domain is DVKVTQSSRYLVKRTGEKVFLECVQDMDHENMFWYRQDPGLGLRLIYFSYDVKMKEKGDIPEGYSVSREKKERFSLILESASTNQTSMYLCASSYLVRGNSFYEQYFGPGTRLTVT.